This T cell receptor beta chain was obtained from a study of Graves' ophthalmopathy and Graves' hyperthyroidism (dated by TCRdb to 2017 to 2018). Study-level background: Peripheral blood samples were taken at the time of initial diagnosis, before any treatment was given. After sampling, hyperthyroidism patients received methimazole starting at 30 mg daily, and ophthalmopathy patients received high-dose intravenous methylprednisolone. In total, over 130 blood samples were TCR-sequenced: around 42 ophthalmopathy, some 75 hyperthyroidism and some 17 hyperthyroidism-to-ophthalmopathy patients. An independent validation cohort was composed of 18 hyperthyroidism patients and 15 to 17 patients who later progressed from hyperthyroidism to ophthalmopathy. To tell Graves' ophthalmopathy apart from Graves' hyperthyroidism, and to predict which patients would progress to ophthalmopathy, the study relied on TCR beta repertoire signatures. To explore V-J signatures that distinguish ophthalmopathy from hyperthyroidism, a discovery set of roughly 98 patients was enrolled, made up of some 41 with ophthalmopathy and some 56 with stable hyperthyroidism. In a handful of hyperthyroidism patients, the T-cell repertoire of thyroid tissue was compared with the T-cell repertoire of blood.

CDR3 length: 16 amino acids, cysteine to phenylalanine. Left in the record is the CDR3 DNA by itself, 48 bases read in frame from the first base. CDR1 is given as LNHDA and CDR2 as SQIVND, both from the germline V gene (reference sequence). After removal of 7 bases from V and 2 bases from J, the junction retains 11 bases not matched to a gene. Regarding this clonotype: What this receptor recognizes is not known. A much larger clone lies one base from this, so it may be a read error.

What the authors observed across the whole study: Most expanded thyroid clonotypes with a frequency above 0.001 also appeared in blood, which suggests that blood repertoires may reflect the immune response in the thyroid. In cross-validation, the 13-signature model distinguished ophthalmopathy from stable hyperthyroidism with less than 90% sensitivity and approximately 81% specificity, while in the test set the corresponding values were roughly 80% and 75%. Sample size was not statistically predetermined, and group allocation was not concealed from the investigators. In validation, the model predicted ophthalmopathy progression with over 60% sensitivity and approximately 75% specificity; some 13 predicted patients were CT-confirmed with GO in a median of approximately six months.

Ophthalmopathy patients had moderately to severely active disease, Clinical Activity Score of at least 3, NOSPECS grade of at least 4, and disease duration under 3 months. Patients with other autoimmune diseases, uncontrolled infections, pregnancy or lactation were excluded. Diagnosis was based on clinical symptoms, serum thyroxine, TRAb, thyroid ultrasound and orbital computed tomography. PBMCs were isolated from around 10 ml of fresh peripheral blood by Ficoll-Paque density gradient centrifugation. Trizol reagent was used to extract the total RNA, and its quality was then checked on an Agilent 2100 Bioanalyzer. For repertoire sequencing, the TCR beta CDR3 regions were amplified from RNA transcripts. The first round was an RT-PCR using HTBI primers with the Qiagen OneStep RT-PCR kit, and this first round was followed by a second-round multiplex PCR, then size selection and purification. Libraries were sequenced paired-end with 100 bp reads on an Illumina HiSeq2000. In the original analysis: Reads were processed with SOAPnuke, discarding reads with adapters, uncalled bases, mean Phred below 15, or no exact constant-primer or identifier match. COPE v1.2.5 was used to merge the high-quality paired reads. Each unique nucleotide sequence was defined as a clonotype, and clonotypes were aligned to IMGT TRB V, D and J references with MiTCR v1.1. The analysis was limited to V-J combinations with a frequency above 0.0001, which together covered roughly 99% of the repertoires. A TCR clonal expansion and chaos score per V-J combination was defined as the ratio of F50 clonal expansion to chaos observed in the TCRdist matrix. Welch's t-statistics and random forest were used to reduce the features to about 14 V-J combinations, which were then used as input to a naive Bayes classifier. The similarity between thyroid and blood repertoires was quantified using the Morisita-Horn index. Using fastp trimming at Q25 and MiXCR clonotype assembly, TCRdb reanalyzed the public sequencing data and kept in-frame beta chains. Rows with one shared CDR3 protein collapse into an entry with the most common genes and DNA. TCRdb's processing, not the authors', yielded these V and J calls. Present in this sample are about 660,000 distinct CDR3 sequences, over 40% of which were seen just once. The top ten hold 3% to 4% of the sample.

Input material: peripheral blood. The rearrangement combines TRBV19 with TRBJ1-5, with 7 middle bases fitting TRBD1. This TCR came from an adult man with Graves' ophthalmopathy. CDR3 loop: CASNMSGGVGNQPQHF. The nucleotide sequence is given as TGTGCCAGTAATATGTCAGGGGGAGTTGGCAATCAGCCCCAGCATTTT. Full variable domain (CDR3 extended with the reference TRBV19 and TRBJ1-5 proteins): DGGITQSPKYLFRKEGQNVTLSCEQNLNHDAMYWYRQDPGQGLRLIYYSQIVNDFQKGDIAEGYSVSREKKESFPLTVTSAQKNPTAFYLCASNMSGGVGNQPQHFGDGTRLSIL.